What follows is one T cell receptor beta chain and its context. This sample stems from a study of tumor-infiltrating lymphocytes in primary liver carcinoma. Overall study context: Per sample, productive TCRbeta reads numbered roughly 3.5 to 7.5 million, similar across tissue types.

Co-extraction of RNA and DNA was performed on roughly 17-32 mg of unsorted bulk tissue. Chronic HBV infection was present in the patients, who were treatment-naive. With 7 bases removed from V and 5 bases from J, the gap between germline ends came to 15 bases. Germline loops: CDR1 MNHNS, CDR2 SASEGT. This CDR3 contains 13 residues. cDNA specific to TCR beta was made from around 530 ng of total RNA, with a constant-region primer employed for priming. Construction of TCR beta libraries relied on three successive nested multiplex PCR rounds employing slightly modified ARM-PCR. The two initial PCR rounds, nine to eleven cycles each, used TRBV1-TRBV30 forward and C-beta reverse primers. TCRdb reprocessed the multiplex PCR reads with MiXCR, giving one entry per CDR3 protein. The sample has about 190,000 distinct CDR3 sequences, around four fifths seen once.

The sample comprised tumor tissue from primary liver carcinoma. The source of this sequence is a man aged 40-50 years with primary liver carcinoma and hepatitis B virus infection. The chain joins TRBV6-1 to TRBJ2-7; D gene ambiguous. The CDR3 loop reads CASTRTGSHEQYF. CDR3 bases: TGTGCCAGCACCCGGACGGGTTCCCACGAGCAGTACTTC.